These 16 T cell receptor beta chains share one sample of origin, sequenced in a study of blood T cell repertoires in COVID-19. The data were produced by immunoSEQ multiplex PCR, yet TCRdb's version contains in-frame clones alone and is incomplete. The data show hundreds of thousands of clones, about 89% seen once. Sequencing was done on a sample of PBMCs or T cells enriched from blood (not recorded which). Receptors were obtained from a woman between 35 and 50 years old who had recovered from COVID-19.

For the CDR3, the DNA is TGTGCCAGTAGTATGGCCCTAGGACAGGGGACCAAAAACATTCAGTACTTC. It codes for CASSMALGQGTKNIQYF. The J gene is TRBJ2-4, the V gene TRBV19; 9 nucleotides match TRBD1. The V and J ends lost 3 bases and 2 bases, in that order; junction bases with no gene match: 8. Germline V gene data show CDR1 as LNHDA and CDR2 as SQIVND (reference sequence). The CDR3 is made up of 17 amino acids.

The chain has TRBV24-1 and TRBJ2-5; D is possibly TRBD1 (6 bases). In germline, CDR1 is KGHDR, CDR2 SFDVKD. This CDR3 has 15 residues. Trimming removed 5 bases from V and 2 bases from J, with 14 bases in between. CDR3 protein: CATSAPRTEQETQYF. In nucleotides, the CDR3 is TGTGCCACCAGTGCGCCTCGGACAGAACAAGAGACCCAGTACTTC.

The DNA of the CDR3 is TGCGCCAGCAGCCCGGGACAGGGTAGTGGGTACGAGCAGTACTTC. The encoded protein is CASSPGQGSGYEQYF. This chain connects TRBV5-1 to TRBJ2-7; 9 bases are shared with TRBD1. The CDR3 loop spans 15 amino acids. V shed 4 bases and J 4 bases; nucleotides not matched to a gene: 9. Germline CDR1 and CDR2: SGHRS and YFSETQ. Complete variable domain (other parts from reference TRBV5-1 and TRBJ2-7): KAGVTQTPRYLIKTRGQQVTLSCSPISGHRSVSWYQQTPGQGLQFLFEYFSETQRNKGNFPGRFSGRQFSNSRSEMNVSTLELGDSALYLCASSPGQGSGYEQYFGPGTRLTVT.

The rearrangement joins TRBV13 to TRBJ2-3, with TRBD2 identical over 8 bases. The CDR3 is 15 residues long. J lost 5 bases, V lost 5 bases, and 9 bases had no gene match. Germline CDR1 and CDR2: PRHDT and FYEKMQ (reference sequence). CDR3 bases: TGTGCCAGCAGCCCAACGGGAGGGCGCGGAGATACGCAGTATTTT. Its protein product is CASSPTGGRGDTQYF.

This chain links TRBV11-2 with TRBJ2-2, with 9 nucleotides matching TRBD2. V trimming: 1 base; J trimming: 6 bases; junction bases outside the gene matches: 15. Germline lookup yields CDR1 SGHAT and CDR2 FQNNGV. This CDR3 is 19 amino acids long. The CDR3 nucleotides are TGTGCCAGCAGCTTAGTTAGGCCGGTGGCTAGCGGGATTGCCGGGGAGCTGTTTTTT. This codes for CASSLVRPVASGIAGELFF.

The V gene is TRBV12-5, the J gene TRBJ2-2; weak D call: TRBD2 (5 bases). This CDR3 is built from 11 residues. V dropped 9 bases and J dropped 7 bases, with 9 bases sitting between them. Germline V lookup: CDR1 LGHNT, CDR2 FRNRAP. The CDR3 spells CASGLGGELFF. CDR3 DNA: TGTGCTAGCGGACTTGGCGGGGAGCTGTTTTTT.

The chain employs TRBV20-1 and TRBJ2-2; TRBD1 agrees at 8 bases. This CDR3 is 15 amino acids long. The germline CDR1 and CDR2 sequences are DFQATT and SNEGSKA (reference sequence). V gave up 3 bases and J gave up 3 bases; unmatched junction bases: 6. CDR3 in DNA: TGCAGTGCTAGTTACAGGGGGTTGGACACCGGGGAGCTGTTTTTT. This encodes CSASYRGLDTGELFF.

V gene TRBV18 combines with J gene TRBJ1-4; 7 bases map to TRBD1. Per the germline V gene, CDR1 is KGHSH and CDR2 is LQKENI. V lost 6 bases to trimming and J lost 6 bases; unmatched junction nucleotides: 10. The CDR3 covers 15 residues. In DNA form, the CDR3 reads TGTGCCAGCTCCCGCAACAGGGGAGAAGATGAAAAACTGTTTTTT. Its translation: CASSRNRGEDEKLFF. The full variable domain, in which reference TRBV18 and TRBJ1-4 provide the parts outside the CDR3, is NAGVMQNPRHLVRRRGQEARLRCSPMKGHSHVYWYRQLPEEGLKFMVYLQKENIIDESGMPKERFSAEFPKEGPSILRIQQVVRGDSAAYFCASSRNRGEDEKLFFGSGTQLSVL.

This chain connects TRBV9 to TRBJ2-1; no clear D. V lost 4 bases and J lost 6, with 5 bases in between. Germline V lookup: CDR1 SGDLS, CDR2 YYNGEE. The CDR3 totals 11 residues. CDR3 sequence reads: CASSYGNEQFF. CDR3 bases: TGTGCCAGCAGCTACGGCAATGAGCAGTTCTTC.

A word on this clone: At one end the junction does not follow the germline gene, possibly because of a read error. The chain recombines TRBV6-5 with TRBJ1-5, with D possibly TRBD1 on 6 matching bases. Per germline, CDR1 MNHEY and CDR2 SVGAGI. This CDR3 is 10 amino acids long. The CDR3 sequence: CASRPGGPDF. DNA of the CDR3: TGTGCCAGCAGACCCGGGGGGCCGGATTTT.

This chain uses TRBV7-9 with TRBJ1-2; TRBD1 matches at 7 bases. This CDR3 has 14 amino acids. Germline assignment: CDR1 SEHNR and CDR2 FQNEAQ (reference sequence). V was pared by 3 bases and J by 4 bases, with 5 bases of the junction left unmatched. The CDR3 sequence is CASSLTGKIYGYTF. The CDR3 DNA reads TGTGCCAGCAGCTTGACAGGGAAAATCTATGGCTACACCTTC.

This chain links TRBV18 with TRBJ2-2, with TRBD1 identical over 7 bases. This CDR3 spans 15 amino acids. The V gene end was trimmed by 5 bases and the J gene end by 3 bases; junction bases not matched to a gene: 6. CDR1 and CDR2 from the germline V gene are KGHSH and LQKENI. This chain's CDR3 is CASSMDRIDTGELFF. The CDR3 nucleotides are TGTGCCAGCTCAATGGACAGGATTGACACCGGGGAGCTGTTTTTT.

CDR3 sequence (DNA): TGTGCCAGCAGGCCAGGGACAGGGAACTATGGCTACACCTTC. Amino acid sequence: CASRPGTGNYGYTF. The chain recombines TRBV6-4 with TRBJ1-2, with 9 bases matching TRBD1. The CDR3 consists of 14 residues. After removal of 6 bases from V and 2 bases from J, the junction contained 4 bases not matched to a gene. Germline CDR1 MRHNA, CDR2 SNTAGT.

The chain employs TRBV12-5 and TRBJ1-2, with 8 bases fitting TRBD1. V shed 6 bases, J shed 0 bases, and the junction held 9 bases outside the gene matches. The CDR3 runs 16 residues. Germline lookup yields CDR1 LGHNT and CDR2 FRNRAP. In DNA, the CDR3 is TGTGCTAGTGGCCAGCAGGGACAGGACGCTAACTATGGCTACACCTTC. This encodes CASGQQGQDANYGYTF.

The chain uses TRBV28 and TRBJ2-3; TRBD1 matches 10 bases. The V gene end was trimmed by 2 bases and the J gene end by 9 bases; junction bases not matched to a gene: 5. The CDR3 covers 14 residues. The germline gives CDR1 MDHEN, CDR2 SYDVKM. CDR3 nucleotides: TGTGCCAGCAGTTTAAAGACAGGGGGCGGAACGCAGTATTTT. Translated, it gives CASSLKTGGGTQYF.

V is TRBV19 and J is TRBJ2-7; 9 positions match TRBD1. The CDR3 is 15 residues long. Per germline, CDR1 LNHDA and CDR2 SQIVND (reference sequence). The junction had 12 bases not matched to a gene; V was cut back by 6 bases and J by 6 bases. The CDR3 sequence is CASSSLRTGDGEQYF. CDR3 sequence (DNA): TGTGCCAGTAGCTCTCTCCGGACAGGGGACGGCGAGCAGTACTTC.